Listed below are T cell receptor beta chains from one sample, sequenced in a study of control samples from healthy donors and cancer patients. Produced via immunoSEQ multiplex PCR; TCRdb's table is partial and in-frame only. In the table there are approximately 210,000 clones, about 90% of which are singletons. Sequenced: blood. These receptors came from a man aged 25-40 years in good health. The CDR3 runs from the conserved cysteine through the conserved F or W. A D gene is named only where the DNA matches it firmly. Size tells how often a clone was seen (once, few, many) or the class of an expanded clone, and some rows leave it out.

clone size	J gene	V gene	D gene	CDR3 protein	CDR3 DNA
.	TRBJ2-7	TRBV14	.	CASSQAYGGLLYEQYF	TGTGCCAGCAGCCAAGCCTACGGGGGTCTACTCTACGAGCAGTACTTC
once	TRBJ1-1	TRBV28	TRBD1	CASSGVGTGLTEAFF	TGTGCCAGCAGTGGGGTTGGGACAGGTCTCACTGAAGCTTTCTTT
.	TRBJ1-1	TRBV18	.	CASSPDRGARWNTEAFF	TGTGCCAGCTCACCAGACCGGGGGGCCAGGTGGAACACTGAAGCTTTCTTT
.	TRBJ1-1	TRBV27	.	CASSPGNRNTEAFF	TGTGCCAGCAGTCCCGGAAACAGGAACACTGAAGCTTTCTTT
.	TRBJ1-6	TRBV19	.	CASSQEGLSRRNSPLHF	TGTGCCAGTAGTCAGGAGGGGCTCTCTCGGCGGAATTCACCCCTCCACTTT
few	TRBJ2-2	TRBV3-1/TRBV3-2	.	CASSHQQAGELFF	TGTGCCAGCAGCCACCAACAGGCCGGGGAGCTGTTTTTT
.	TRBJ1-1	TRBV30	.	CAWSVGGASPEAFF	TGTGCCTGGAGTGTTGGGGGGGCCTCCCCTGAAGCTTTCTTT
.	TRBJ1-2	TRBV6-6	TRBD1	CASSPEDRGRTNYGYTF	TGTGCCAGCAGTCCAGAGGACAGGGGGCGGACTAACTATGGCTACACCTTC
.	TRBJ1-2	TRBV6-1	.	CASSEDQGYGAYGYTF	TGTGCCAGCAGTGAAGACCAAGGATACGGGGCGTATGGCTACACCTTC
.	TRBJ1-4	TRBV5-1	TRBD1	CASSLRRDSNNEKLFF	TGCGCCAGCAGCTTGCGGCGGGACAGCAATAATGAAAAACTGTTTTTT
.	TRBJ2-3	TRBV30	.	CAWSVTGLLWDTQYF	TGTGCCTGGAGTGTTACGGGACTCCTCTGGGATACGCAGTATTTT
.	TRBJ1-2	TRBV15	TRBD1	CATSRNLDRVPGYTF	TGTGCCACCAGCAGAAACTTGGACAGGGTTCCTGGCTACACCTTC
once	TRBJ2-1	TRBV6-5	.	CASSISAGPYNEQFF	TGTGCCAGCAGTATTAGCGCTGGGCCCTACAATGAGCAGTTCTTC
.	TRBJ1-6	TRBV7-3	.	CASSLIGGNNSPLHF	TGTGCCAGCAGCTTAATTGGGGGGAATAATTCACCCCTCCACTTT
.	TRBJ1-6	TRBV19	TRBD1	CASSKQGAHNSPLHF	TGTGCCAGTAGTAAACAGGGGGCACATAATTCACCCCTCCACTTT
.	TRBJ1-6	TRBV30	.	CAWSNEGIRGALHF	TGTGCCTGGAGTAATGAGGGGATCCGCGGAGCCCTCCACTTT
.	TRBJ1-2	TRBV9	.	CASSVGPGDYGYTF	TGTGCCAGCAGCGTAGGTCCGGGGGACTATGGCTACACCTTC
once	TRBJ2-3	TRBV12-3/TRBV12-4	.	CASLRGAGTSQYF	TGTGCCAGCCTCAGGGGGGCCGGGACTAGTCAGTATTTT
.	TRBJ1-2	TRBV5-4	.	CASSFPTHGQTGYTF	TGTGCCAGCAGCTTCCCAACCCATGGACAAACGGGCTACACCTTC
.	TRBJ2-3	TRBV6-6	TRBD2	CASSYLSGARTDTQYF	TGTGCCAGCAGTTACCTTAGCGGGGCCCGCACAGATACGCAGTATTTT
once	TRBJ2-7	TRBV5-6	.	CASSIVNEQYF	TGTGCCAGCAGCATCGTGAACGAGCAGTACTTC
.	TRBJ2-2	TRBV3-1/TRBV3-2	TRBD1	CASSQLTGAPVRGELFF	TGTGCCAGCAGCCAACTCACAGGGGCCCCCGTTCGAGGGGAGCTGTTTTTT
.	TRBJ1-4	TRBV6-5	.	CASSYVGNEKLFF	TGTGCCAGCAGTTACGTGGGTAATGAAAAACTGTTTTTT
.	TRBJ1-3	TRBV15	TRBD1	CATSRETGGNTIYF	TGTGCCACCAGCAGAGAGACAGGGGGAAACACCATATATTTT
.	TRBJ1-6	TRBV10-1	.	CASSGQGVYSPLHF	TGCGCCAGCAGTGGTCAAGGGGTATACTCACCCCTCCACTTT
.	TRBJ1-5	TRBV7-2	.	CASSLWGGGNQPQHF	TGTGCCAGCAGCTTGTGGGGCGGGGGCAATCAGCCCCAGCATTTT
.	TRBJ1-5	TRBV18	TRBD1	CASSPGQGNQPQHF	TGTGCCAGCTCACCAGGACAGGGCAATCAGCCCCAGCATTTT
few	TRBJ2-3	TRBV7-3	.	CASSLKADATQYF	TGTGCCAGCAGCTTAAAAGCCGATGCTACGCAGTATTTT
once	TRBJ1-4	TRBV6-1	.	CASSDVPGVFEKLFF	TGTGCCAGCAGTGATGTACCAGGGGTCTTTGAAAAACTGTTTTTT
.	TRBJ2-3	TRBV4-1	.	CASSQATGGHTDTQYF	TGCGCCAGCAGCCAAGCAACGGGGGGACACACAGATACGCAGTATTTT
.	TRBJ2-2	TRBV7-9	.	CASSPAPGQNTGELFF	TGTGCCAGCAGTCCGGCCCCGGGACAGAACACCGGGGAGCTGTTTTTT
.	TRBJ1-1	TRBV6-5	TRBD1	CASRRGQSNTEAFF	TGTGCCAGCAGAAGGGGACAGTCTAACACTGAAGCTTTCTTT
.	TRBJ1-2	TRBV6-1	.	CASSEPNPGPYYGYTF	TGTGCCAGCAGTGAACCCAACCCGGGCCCATACTATGGCTACACCTTC
.	TRBJ2-3	TRBV30	TRBD1	CALEGQTTDTQYF	TGTGCCTTAGAGGGACAGACTACAGATACGCAGTATTTT
.	TRBJ1-1	TRBV19	.	CASSSYGENTEAFF	TGTGCCAGTAGTAGTTACGGGGAGAACACTGAAGCTTTCTTT